This TCR beta chain was sequenced during a study of T-cell reconstitution after alpha-beta-depleted transplantation in children. Findings of the study overall: Some patients owed their high day-60 TCRbeta diversity to surviving recipient T cells and thymic progenitors. At one year after transplant, newly produced T cells mostly accounted for T-cell counts and diversity. As was reported, about two months after transplant, alpha-beta T cells came from several hundred expanded graft clones.

On this clonotype: Its antigen is not identified.

TCRbeta library construction was performed incorporating unique molecular identifiers. TCRdb called the PCR reads again in MiXCR, with one record for every CDR3 protein. The sample shows about 300,000 distinct CDR3 sequences, around 7.3% of them seen only once. Trimming shortened V by 6 bases and J by 0 bases, and 11 bases separated the two germline ends. Per the germline V gene, CDR1 is SGHVS and CDR2 is FNYEAQ. CDR3 length: 14 amino acids. This sequence originates from a female patient between 2 and 15 years old who had a stem cell transplant for Fanconi anemia, so the T cells may come from the graft donor. The sequencing here drew on peripheral blood, taken 360 days after TCRalphabeta/CD19-depleted stem cell transplant. This sequence joins TRBV7-6 and TRBJ2-5; weak D call: TRBD1 (6 bases). CDR3 protein: CASRSDRYQETQYF. Here the CDR3 DNA reads TGTGCCAGCAGGTCCGACAGGTACCAAGAGACCCAGTACTTC.